These 13 T cell receptor beta chains were sequenced from one sample in a study of blood T cell repertoires in COVID-19. Sequencing was performed with immunoSEQ multiplex PCR; in TCRdb, only in-frame clones are kept and a portion is missing. The sample lists 60,000 or so clones; about nine tenths were seen once. Input material: peripheral blood. The receptor set was obtained from a woman in her sixties or seventies with active COVID-19.

The V call is TRBV2, the J call TRBJ2-5; 8 nucleotides agree with TRBD2. The V and J ends lost 7 bases and 2 bases, in that order; junction bases with no gene match: 6. The CDR3 extends over 14 amino acids. Germline CDR1 is SNHLY and CDR2 is FYNNEI. The DNA for the CDR3 is TGTGCCAGCACGGCCGGGACTAGTCAAGAGACCCAGTACTTC. This codes for CASTAGTSQETQYF.

This clone occurred a few times. The CDR3 DNA is TGTGCCAGCAGCTTATTGGGGACAGGGGGGGGTGAGCAGTTCTTC. Encoded protein: CASSLLGTGGGEQFF. The V and J genes are TRBV7-6 and TRBJ2-1; 11 bases are a match to TRBD1. Trimming at V came to 2 bases and at J to 9 bases, leaving 6 bases not matched to a gene. Germline V CDR1 and CDR2: SGHVS, FNYEAQ. This CDR3 has 15 amino acids. Using reference TRBV7-6 and TRBJ2-1 for the parts outside the CDR3, the full variable domain is GAGVSQSPRYKVTKRGQDVALRCDPISGHVSLYWYRQALGQGPEFLTYFNYEAQQDKSGLPNDRFSAERPEGSISTLTIQRTEQRDSAMYRCASSLLGTGGGEQFFGPGTRLTVL.

V gene TRBV21-1 combines with J gene TRBJ2-7; the table's D call TRBD1 went unverified against the DNA. TRBV21-1 is designated a pseudogene. The CDR3 is 14 amino acids. The CDR3 sequence is CASSTDKVAYEQYF. CDR3 nucleotides: TGTGCCAGCAGCACAGACAAAGTGGCCTACGAGCAGTACTTC.

The rearrangement uses TRBV27 and TRBJ2-3; D gene ambiguous. Looked up from germline, CDR1 is MNHEY and CDR2 is SMNVEV (reference sequence). V lost 6 bases to trimming and J lost 6 bases, with 10 bases between them. The CDR3 runs 12 residues. The CDR3 reads CASRGYPDTQYF. The CDR3 region has the DNA TGTGCCAGCAGGGGCTACCCGGATACGCAGTATTTT.

This chain connects TRBV3-1 (or the pseudogene TRBV3-2) to TRBJ1-3, with D tentatively TRBD1 (5 bases). This CDR3 comprises 14 residues. The germline V gene encodes CDR1 LGHDT and CDR2 YNNKEL (reference sequence). Trimming stripped 0 bases from V and 3 bases from J, with 6 bases between. The CDR3 loop is CASSQDRVGNTIYF. The DNA for the CDR3 is TGTGCCAGCAGCCAAGACAGGGTTGGAAACACCATATATTTT.

This clone was seen only once. This chain uses TRBV5-1 with TRBJ2-5, with 13 positions matching TRBD2. V was pared by 3 bases and J by 5 bases, with 7 bases of the junction left unmatched. The CDR3 has 16 residues. Germline V lookup: CDR1 SGHRS, CDR2 YFSETQ. DNA for the CDR3: TGCGCCAGCAGCTCGACTAGCGGGGGGACCAGGGAGACCCAGTACTTC. It yields the protein CASSSTSGGTRETQYF.

The gene calls are TRBV5-5 and TRBJ2-2; 8 bases match TRBD1. With 4 bases clipped from V and 6 bases from J, the junction kept 2 bases outside the gene matches. Per germline, CDR1 SGHKS and CDR2 YYEKEE (reference sequence). The CDR3 length is 13 residues. CDR3 region: CASSRTGSGELFF. DNA of the CDR3: TGTGCCAGCAGCCGGACAGGGTCCGGGGAGCTGTTTTTT.

This rearrangement joins TRBV18 to TRBJ2-7; tentatively, D is TRBD1 (5 bases). Germline V lookup: CDR1 KGHSH, CDR2 LQKENI. V was shortened by 6 bases and J by 1 base, with 10 bases between the two germline ends. The CDR3 contains 13 residues. The CDR3 loop is CASSHDRSYEQYF. CDR3 bases: TGTGCCAGCTCCCACGACAGATCCTACGAGCAGTACTTC.

V gene TRBV9 combines with J gene TRBJ1-6; D remains ambiguous. The CDR3 has 14 residues. V lost 5 bases, J lost 2 bases, and 8 bases lay in between. CDR1 is SGDLS and CDR2 is YYNGEE in the germline V gene. The CDR3 loop reads CASSAGTYNSPLHF. The CDR3 coding sequence is TGTGCCAGCAGTGCCGGGACCTATAATTCACCCCTCCACTTT.

The CDR3 DNA sequence: TGCAGCGGTGGGAAGGGGTTAAGGACTGAAGCTTTCTTT. Protein: CSGGKGLRTEAFF. The chain recombines TRBV29-1 with TRBJ1-1; D perhaps matches TRBD1 (5 bases). From germline, CDR1 is SQVTM and CDR2 ANQGSEA. There are 13 residues in the CDR3. V was cut by 7 bases and J by 5 bases, with 17 bases left in between.

This clone was seen a single time. The chain is built from TRBV3-1 (or the pseudogene TRBV3-2) and TRBJ2-1; D might be TRBD1 (6 bases). The V gene lost 1 base and the J gene lost 5 bases, with 9 bases spanning the gap. CDR1 is LGHDT and CDR2 is YNNKEL in the germline V gene (reference sequence). The CDR3 runs 14 residues. CDR3 DNA sequence: TGTGCCAGCAGCCAAGGACAGGTCAACAATGAGCAGTTCTTC. It encodes CASSQGQVNNEQFF.

V usage is TRBV28 and J usage is TRBJ1-3, with D tentatively TRBD1 (6 bases). Trimming pared 4 bases from V and 8 bases from J, leaving 15 bases between. From germline, CDR1 is MDHEN and CDR2 SYDVKM. CDR3 length: 14 residues. CDR3 DNA: TGTGCCAGCAGTTGGCCAGGGGCGAGACACACCATATATTTT. Residues: CASSWPGARHTIYF.

This clone was recorded only once. V and J are TRBV30 and TRBJ1-1; no definite D call. The CDR3 is 11 amino acids. The ends were cut back, 0 bases at V and 10 bases at J, with 9 bases in the middle. Germline CDR1 reads GTSNPN; CDR2 reads SVGIG (reference sequence). CDR3 DNA: TGTGCCTGGAGTGTAAACTCCGGAGCTTTCTTT. Translation gives CAWSVNSGAFF. Full variable domain (outside the CDR3, taken from reference TRBV30 and TRBJ1-1): SQTIHQWPATLVQPVGSPLSLECTVEGTSNPNLYWYRQAAGRGLQLLFYSVGIGQISSEVPQNLSASRPQDRQFILSSKKLLLSDSGFYLCAWSVNSGAFFGQGTRLTVV.